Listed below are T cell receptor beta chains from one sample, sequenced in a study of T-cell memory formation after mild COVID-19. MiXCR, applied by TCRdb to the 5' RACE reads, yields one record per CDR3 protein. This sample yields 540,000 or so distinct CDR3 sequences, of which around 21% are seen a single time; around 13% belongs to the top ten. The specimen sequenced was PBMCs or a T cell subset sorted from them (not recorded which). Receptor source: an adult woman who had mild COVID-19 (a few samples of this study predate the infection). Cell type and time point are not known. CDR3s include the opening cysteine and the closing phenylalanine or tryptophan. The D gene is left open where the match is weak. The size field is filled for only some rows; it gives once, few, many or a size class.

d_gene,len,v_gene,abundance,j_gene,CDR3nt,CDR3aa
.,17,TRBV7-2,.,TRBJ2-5,TGTGCCAGCAGCTACCTCAGGGGCCAAACGTCGTTAGAGACCCAGTACTTC,CASSYLRGQTSLETQYF
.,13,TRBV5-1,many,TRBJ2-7,TGCGCCAGCAGCTTGCCTTCAAACTACGAGCAGTACTTC,CASSLPSNYEQYF
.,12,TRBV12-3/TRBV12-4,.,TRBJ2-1,TGTGCCAGCAGCCCCGTCGGGAGAGAGCAGTTCTTC,CASSPVGREQFF
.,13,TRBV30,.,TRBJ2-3,TGTGCCTGGAGCAGAGGGAATACAGATACGCAGTATTTT,CAWSRGNTDTQYF
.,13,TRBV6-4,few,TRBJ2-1,TGTGCCAGCAGTGAGGTGGAAGACAATGAGCAGTTCTTC,CASSEVEDNEQFF
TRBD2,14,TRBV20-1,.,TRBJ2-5,TGCAGTGCCGGACTAGCGGGAGGACCTTTGGCCCAGTACTTC,CSAGLAGGPLAQYF
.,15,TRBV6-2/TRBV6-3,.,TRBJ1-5,TGTGCCAGCTACAGCGGGGGGGCAGGCAATCAGCCCCAGCATTTT,CASYSGGAGNQPQHF
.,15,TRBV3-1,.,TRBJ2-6,TGTGCCAGCAGCCTTCCTTTTGCCGGGGCCAACGTCCTGACTTTC,CASSLPFAGANVLTF
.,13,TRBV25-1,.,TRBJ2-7,TGTGCCAGCAGGTCGGACGTTTCCTACGAGCAGTATTTC,CASRSDVSYEQYF
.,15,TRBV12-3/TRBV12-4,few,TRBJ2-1,TGTGCCAGCAGTTGGGGAAGCCGTTCCTACAATGAGCAGTTCTTC,CASSWGSRSYNEQFF
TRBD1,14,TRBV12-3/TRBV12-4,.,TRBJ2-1,TGTGCCAGCAGACCACAGGGGGTCTACAATGAGCAGTTCTTC,CASRPQGVYNEQFF
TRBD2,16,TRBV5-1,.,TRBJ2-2,TGCGCCAGCAGCTTGGCAGTTGGGACTAGCACCGGGGAGCTGTTTTTT,CASSLAVGTSTGELFF
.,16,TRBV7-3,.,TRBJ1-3,TGTGCCAGCAGCTTAACCGCCGACAGGAGTGGAAACACCATATATTTT,CASSLTADRSGNTIYF
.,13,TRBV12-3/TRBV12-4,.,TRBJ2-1,TGTGACAGCAGTTTGGAACCAACCAATGAGCAGTTCTTC,CDSSLEPTNEQFF
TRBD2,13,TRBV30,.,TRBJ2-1,TGTGCCTGGAGCGGGGGGGCCTACAATGAGCAGTTCTTC,CAWSGGAYNEQFF
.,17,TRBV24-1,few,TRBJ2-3,TGTGCCACCAGTGACCCCTCAGGAGCGAGAAGCACAGATACGCAGTATTTT,CATSDPSGARSTDTQYF
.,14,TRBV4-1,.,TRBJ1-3,TGCGCCAGCAGCCAGCTACGAATACGAAACACCATATATTTT,CASSQLRIRNTIYF
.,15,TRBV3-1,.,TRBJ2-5,TGTGCCAGCAGCCAAGCGCCTGGCTCAGGAGAGACCCAGTACTTC,CASSQAPGSGETQYF
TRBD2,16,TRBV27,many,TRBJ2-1,TGTGCCAGCAGTTTATCGGGCGGGAGGGCAGAAGGTGAGCAGTTCTTC,CASSLSGGRAEGEQFF
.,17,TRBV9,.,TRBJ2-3,TGTGCCAGCAGCGTAGACCAAGGCGCGACCACGGCTTATACGCAGTATTTT,CASSVDQGATTAYTQYF
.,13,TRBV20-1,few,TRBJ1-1,TGCAGTGCTAGAGTGGGCAGGAACACTGAAGCTTTCTTT,CSARVGRNTEAFF
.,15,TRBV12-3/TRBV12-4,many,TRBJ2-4,TGTGCCAGCAGTTTGCCGGGGATGGGCAAAAACATTCAGTACTTC,CASSLPGMGKNIQYF
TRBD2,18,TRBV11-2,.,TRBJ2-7,TGTGCCAGCAGCCCAGGGCTGGCGGGAGGCTCCCAACCCTACGAGCAGTACTTC,CASSPGLAGGSQPYEQYF
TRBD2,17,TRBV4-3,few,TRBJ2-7,TGCGCCAGCAGCCAAGAGATGGCTAGCGGATCGTCCTACGAGCAGTACTTC,CASSQEMASGSSYEQYF
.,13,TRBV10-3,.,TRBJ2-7,TGTGCCATCAGTGAGTCGGACTCCTACGAGCAGTACTTC,CAISESDSYEQYF
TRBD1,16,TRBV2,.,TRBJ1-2,TGTGCCAGCAGCAAAGCAAGGGACAGTGGTGCCTATGGCTACACCTTC,CASSKARDSGAYGYTF
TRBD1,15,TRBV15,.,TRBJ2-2,TGTGCCACCAGCAGAGAAGGACAGGCCGGGGGGGAGCTGTTTTTT,CATSREGQAGGELFF
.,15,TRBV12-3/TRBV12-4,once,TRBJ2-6,TGTGCCAGCAGTTTCGGGGTTGGTGGGGCCAACGTCCTGACTTTC,CASSFGVGGANVLTF
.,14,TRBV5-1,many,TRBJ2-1,TGCGCCAGCAGCTTGGGGAGGGGACTCAATGAGCAGTTCTTC,CASSLGRGLNEQFF
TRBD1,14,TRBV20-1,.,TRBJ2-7,TGCAGTGCTACAGTCGACAGGGGGCGGTACGAGCAGTACTTC,CSATVDRGRYEQYF
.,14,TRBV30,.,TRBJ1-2,TGTGCCTGGAGTGAGGGAAATTTGGACTATGGCTACACCTTC,CAWSEGNLDYGYTF
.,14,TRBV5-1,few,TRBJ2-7,TGCGCCAGCAGCCCCGTGGACGAGGGGTACGAGCAGTACTTC,CASSPVDEGYEQYF
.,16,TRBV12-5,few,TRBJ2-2,TGTGCTAGTGGTCACACAGGGATAGGGAACACCGGGGAGCTGTTTTTT,CASGHTGIGNTGELFF
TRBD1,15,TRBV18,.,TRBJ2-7,TGTGCCAGCTCAATAGGGACAGGGGGACCCTACGAGCAGTACTTC,CASSIGTGGPYEQYF
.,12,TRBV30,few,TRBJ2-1,TGTGCCTGGAACCGGAACGGGAATGAGCAGTTCTTC,CAWNRNGNEQFF
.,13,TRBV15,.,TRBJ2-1,TGTGCCACCGGGCGGACCTCCTACAATGAGCAGTTCTTC,CATGRTSYNEQFF
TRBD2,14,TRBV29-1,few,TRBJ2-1,TGCAGCGTTGCGTCGGCGGGAGGGCCGTATGAGCAGTTCTTC,CSVASAGGPYEQFF
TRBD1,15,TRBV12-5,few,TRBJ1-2,TGTGCTAGTGGTTTGGGGACAGGGTATGGCTATGGCTACACCTTC,CASGLGTGYGYGYTF
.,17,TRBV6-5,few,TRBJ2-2,TGTGCCAGCAGTAGCCTAGCCTTCAACGGGGGCACCGGGGAGCTGTTTTTT,CASSSLAFNGGTGELFF
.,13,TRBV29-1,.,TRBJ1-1,TGCAGCGTTACCCGCGGGATGAACACTGAAGCTTTCTTT,CSVTRGMNTEAFF